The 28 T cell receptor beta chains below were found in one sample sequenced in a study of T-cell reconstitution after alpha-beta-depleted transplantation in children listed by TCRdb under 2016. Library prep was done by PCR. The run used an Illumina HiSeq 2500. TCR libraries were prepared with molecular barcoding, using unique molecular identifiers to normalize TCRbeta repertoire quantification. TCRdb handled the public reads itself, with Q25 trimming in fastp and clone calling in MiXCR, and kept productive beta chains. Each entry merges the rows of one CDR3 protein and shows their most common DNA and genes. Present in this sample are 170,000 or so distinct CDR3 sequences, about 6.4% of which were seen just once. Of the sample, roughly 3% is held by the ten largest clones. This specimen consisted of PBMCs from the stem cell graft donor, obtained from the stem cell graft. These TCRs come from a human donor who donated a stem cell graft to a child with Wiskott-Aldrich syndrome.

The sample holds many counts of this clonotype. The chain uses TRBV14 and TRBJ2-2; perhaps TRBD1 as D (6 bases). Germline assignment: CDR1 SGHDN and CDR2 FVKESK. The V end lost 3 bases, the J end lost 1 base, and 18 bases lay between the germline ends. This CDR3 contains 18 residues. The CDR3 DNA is TGTGCCAGCAGCCACCAATTGATAACAGGGAAGAACACCGGGGAGCTGTTTTTT. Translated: CASSHQLITGKNTGELFF.

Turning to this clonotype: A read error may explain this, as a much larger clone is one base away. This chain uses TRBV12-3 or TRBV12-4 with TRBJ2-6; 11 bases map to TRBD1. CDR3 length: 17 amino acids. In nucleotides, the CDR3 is TGTGCCAGCAGTTTCGGGGACAGGGGGTCTGGGGCCACCGTCCTGACTTTC. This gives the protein CASSFGDRGSGATVLTF.

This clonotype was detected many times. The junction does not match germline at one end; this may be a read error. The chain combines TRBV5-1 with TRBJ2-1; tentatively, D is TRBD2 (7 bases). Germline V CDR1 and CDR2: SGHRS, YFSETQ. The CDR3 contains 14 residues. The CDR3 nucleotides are TGCGCCAGCATTGGGGGGGGCAGATACAATGAGGAGTTCTTC. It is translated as CASIGGGRYNEEFF.

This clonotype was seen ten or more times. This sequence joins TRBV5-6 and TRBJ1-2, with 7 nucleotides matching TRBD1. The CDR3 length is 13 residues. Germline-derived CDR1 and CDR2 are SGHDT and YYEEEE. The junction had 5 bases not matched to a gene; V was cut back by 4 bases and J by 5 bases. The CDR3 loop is CASSPTGLYGYTF. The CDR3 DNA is TGTGCCAGCAGCCCGACAGGGCTATATGGCTACACCTTC.

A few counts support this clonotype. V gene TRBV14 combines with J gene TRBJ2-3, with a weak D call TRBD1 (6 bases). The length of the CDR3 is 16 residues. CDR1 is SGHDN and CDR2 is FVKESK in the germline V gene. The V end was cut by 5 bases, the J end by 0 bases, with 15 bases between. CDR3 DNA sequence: TGTGCCAGCAGCTATACAGGGTTCTTTAGCACAGATACGCAGTATTTT. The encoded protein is CASSYTGFFSTDTQYF. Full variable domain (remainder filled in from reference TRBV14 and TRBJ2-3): EAGVTQFPSHSVIEKGQTVTLRCDPISGHDNLYWYRRVMGKEIKFLLHFVKESKQDESGMPNNRFLAERTGGTYSTLKVQPAELEDSGVYFCASSYTGFFSTDTQYFGPGTRLTVL.

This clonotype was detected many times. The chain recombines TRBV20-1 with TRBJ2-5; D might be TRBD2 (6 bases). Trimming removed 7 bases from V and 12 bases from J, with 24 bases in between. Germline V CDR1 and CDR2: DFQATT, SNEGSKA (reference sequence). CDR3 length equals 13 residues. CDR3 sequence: CSVNGEGREGEYF. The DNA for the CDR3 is TGCAGTGTCAACGGCGAGGGGCGGGAAGGCGAGTACTTC.

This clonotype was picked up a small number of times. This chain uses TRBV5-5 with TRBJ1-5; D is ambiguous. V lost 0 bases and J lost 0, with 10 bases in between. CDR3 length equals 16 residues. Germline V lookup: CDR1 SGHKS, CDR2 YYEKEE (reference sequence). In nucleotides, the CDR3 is TGTGCCAGCAGCTTGGATACACTTTATAGCAATCAGCCCCAGCATTTT. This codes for CASSLDTLYSNQPQHF.

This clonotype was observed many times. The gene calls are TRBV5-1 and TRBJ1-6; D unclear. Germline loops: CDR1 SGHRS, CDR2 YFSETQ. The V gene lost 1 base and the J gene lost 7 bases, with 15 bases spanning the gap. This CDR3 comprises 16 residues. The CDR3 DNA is TGCGCCAGCAGCTTGTTAGGCGAAGCCCGAAATTCACCCCTCCACTTT. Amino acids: CASSLLGEARNSPLHF.

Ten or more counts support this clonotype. CDR3 nucleotide sequence: TGTGCCAGTAGTATAGGAAGACAAAATGAGCAGTTCTTC. Its protein is CASSIGRQNEQFF. This rearrangement joins TRBV19 to TRBJ2-1; D unclear. V dropped 1 base and J dropped 7 bases, with 8 bases sitting between them. Germline values: CDR1 LNHDA, CDR2 SQIVND (reference sequence). The CDR3 loop spans 13 amino acids. Using reference TRBV19 and TRBJ2-1 for the parts outside the CDR3, the full variable domain is DGGITQSPKYLFRKEGQNVTLSCEQNLNHDAMYWYRQDPGQGLRLIYYSQIVNDFQKGDIAEGYSVSREKKESFPLTVTSAQKNPTAFYLCASSIGRQNEQFFGPGTRLTVL.

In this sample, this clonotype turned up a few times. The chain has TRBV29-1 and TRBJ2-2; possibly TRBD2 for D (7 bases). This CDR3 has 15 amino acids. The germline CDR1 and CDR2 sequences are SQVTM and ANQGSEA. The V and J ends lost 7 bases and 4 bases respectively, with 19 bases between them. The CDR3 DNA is TGCAGCGACCACCGGGGGGCGCGGGGCACCGGGGAGCTGTTTTTT. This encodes CSDHRGARGTGELFF.

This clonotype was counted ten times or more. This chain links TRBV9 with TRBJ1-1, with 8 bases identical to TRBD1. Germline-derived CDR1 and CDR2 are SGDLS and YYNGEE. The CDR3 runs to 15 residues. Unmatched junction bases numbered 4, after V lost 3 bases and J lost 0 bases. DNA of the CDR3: TGTGCCAGCAGCGCCGGACAGGGATTGAACACTGAAGCTTTCTTT. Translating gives CASSAGQGLNTEAFF.

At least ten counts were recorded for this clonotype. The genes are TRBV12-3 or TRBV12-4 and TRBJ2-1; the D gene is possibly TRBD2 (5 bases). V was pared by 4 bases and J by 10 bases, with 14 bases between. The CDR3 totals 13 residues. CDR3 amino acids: CASSSTTLGEQFF. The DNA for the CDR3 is TGTGCCAGCAGTTCGACTACCCTTGGGGAGCAGTTCTTC.

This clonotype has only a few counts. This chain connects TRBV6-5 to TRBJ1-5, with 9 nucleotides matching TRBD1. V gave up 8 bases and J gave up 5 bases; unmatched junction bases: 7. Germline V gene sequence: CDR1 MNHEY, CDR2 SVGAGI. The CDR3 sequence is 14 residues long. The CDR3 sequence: CASGGQGSHQPQHF. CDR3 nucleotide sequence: TGTGCCAGCGGGGGACAGGGAAGTCATCAGCCCCAGCATTTT.

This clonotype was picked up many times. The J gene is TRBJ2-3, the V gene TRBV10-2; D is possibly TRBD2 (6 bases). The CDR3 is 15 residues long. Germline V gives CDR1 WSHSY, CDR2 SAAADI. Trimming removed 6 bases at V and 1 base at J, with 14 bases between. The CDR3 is CASSGPERGTDTQYF. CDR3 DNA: TGCGCCAGCAGCGGCCCGGAGCGGGGCACAGATACGCAGTATTTT.

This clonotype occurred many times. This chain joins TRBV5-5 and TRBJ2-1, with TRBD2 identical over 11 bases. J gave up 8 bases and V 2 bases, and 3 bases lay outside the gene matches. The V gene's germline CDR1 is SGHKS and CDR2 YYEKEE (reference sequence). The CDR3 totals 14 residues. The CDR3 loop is CASSLTSGSHEQFF. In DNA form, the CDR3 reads TGTGCCAGCAGCTTAACTAGCGGGAGCCATGAGCAGTTCTTC.

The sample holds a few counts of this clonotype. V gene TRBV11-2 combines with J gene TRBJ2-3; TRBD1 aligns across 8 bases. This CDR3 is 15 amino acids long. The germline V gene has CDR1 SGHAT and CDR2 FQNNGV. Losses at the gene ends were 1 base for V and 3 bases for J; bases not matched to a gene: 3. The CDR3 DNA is TGTGCCAGCAGCTTAGGGACAGGGACTACAGATACGCAGTATTTT. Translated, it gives CASSLGTGTTDTQYF.

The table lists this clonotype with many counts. CDR3 sequence (DNA): TGTGCCTGGAGTGTTGGTTACAATCAGCCCCAGCATTTT. This sequence encodes CAWSVGYNQPQHF. This rearrangement joins TRBV30 to TRBJ1-5; D call uncertain. V was clipped by 0 bases and J by 3 bases, with 6 bases between them. Germline V gene sequence: CDR1 GTSNPN, CDR2 SVGIG (reference sequence). This CDR3 is 13 amino acids long.

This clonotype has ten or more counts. The CDR3, as DNA: TGTGCCAGCAGGAGACAGGGAGGGTTCACTGAAGCTTTCTTT. Its protein product is CASRRQGGFTEAFF. The rearrangement uses TRBV6-1 and TRBJ1-1, with 7 positions matching TRBD1. Germline V CDR1 and CDR2: MNHNS, SASEGT. V gave up 6 bases and J gave up 4 bases; unmatched junction bases: 8. The length of the CDR3 is 14 residues.

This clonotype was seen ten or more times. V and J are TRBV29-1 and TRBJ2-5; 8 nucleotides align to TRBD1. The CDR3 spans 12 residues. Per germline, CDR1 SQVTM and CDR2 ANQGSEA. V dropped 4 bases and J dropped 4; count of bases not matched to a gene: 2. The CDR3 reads CSVADRGETQYF. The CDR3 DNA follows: TGCAGCGTTGCCGACAGGGGAGAGACCCAGTACTTC.

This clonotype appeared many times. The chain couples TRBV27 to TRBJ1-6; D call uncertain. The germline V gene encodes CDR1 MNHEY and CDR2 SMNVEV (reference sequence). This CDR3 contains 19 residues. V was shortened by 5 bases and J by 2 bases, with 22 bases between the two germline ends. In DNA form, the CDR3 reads TGTGCCAGCAGTCCGTCGACCGGGAAGCATCTCCCCTATAATTCACCCCTCCACTTT. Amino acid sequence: CASSPSTGKHLPYNSPLHF.

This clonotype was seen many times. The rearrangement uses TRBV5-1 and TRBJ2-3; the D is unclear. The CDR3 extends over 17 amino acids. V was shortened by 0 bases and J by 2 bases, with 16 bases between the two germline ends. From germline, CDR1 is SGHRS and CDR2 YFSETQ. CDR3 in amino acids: CASSLDGRRSITDTQYF. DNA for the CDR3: TGCGCCAGCAGCTTGGATGGGCGGAGATCCATCACAGATACGCAGTATTTT.

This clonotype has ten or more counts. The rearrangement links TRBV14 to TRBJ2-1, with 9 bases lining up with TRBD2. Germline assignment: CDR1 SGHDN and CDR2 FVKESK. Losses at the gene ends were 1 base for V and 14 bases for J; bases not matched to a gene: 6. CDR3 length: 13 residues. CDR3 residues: CASSQGVGTSKFF. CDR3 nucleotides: TGTGCCAGCAGCCAAGGCGTCGGGACTAGCAAGTTCTTC.

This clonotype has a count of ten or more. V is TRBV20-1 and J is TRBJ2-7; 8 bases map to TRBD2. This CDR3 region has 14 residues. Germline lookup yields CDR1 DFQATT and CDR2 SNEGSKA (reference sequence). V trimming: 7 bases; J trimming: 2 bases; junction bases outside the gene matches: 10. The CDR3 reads CSDRKRESAYEQYF. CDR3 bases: TGCAGTGATCGTAAGCGGGAGTCTGCCTACGAGCAGTACTTC.

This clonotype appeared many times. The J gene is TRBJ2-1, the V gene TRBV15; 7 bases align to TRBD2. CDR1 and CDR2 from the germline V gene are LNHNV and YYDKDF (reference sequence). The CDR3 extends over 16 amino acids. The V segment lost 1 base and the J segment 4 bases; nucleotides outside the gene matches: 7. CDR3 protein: CATSRGRLASYNEQFF. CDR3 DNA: TGTGCCACCAGCAGAGGCCGACTAGCATCGTACAATGAGCAGTTCTTC.

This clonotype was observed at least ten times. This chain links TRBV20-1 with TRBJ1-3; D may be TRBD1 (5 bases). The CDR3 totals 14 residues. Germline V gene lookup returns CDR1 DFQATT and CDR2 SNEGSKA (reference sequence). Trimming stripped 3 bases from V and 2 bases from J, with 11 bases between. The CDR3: CSASRDATGNTIYF. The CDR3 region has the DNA TGCAGTGCTAGCCGGGACGCTACTGGAAACACCATATATTTT.

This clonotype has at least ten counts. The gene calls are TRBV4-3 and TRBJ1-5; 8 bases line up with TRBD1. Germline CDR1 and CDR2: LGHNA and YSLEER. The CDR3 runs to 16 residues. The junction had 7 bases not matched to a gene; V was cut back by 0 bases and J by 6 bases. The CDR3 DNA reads TGCGCCAGCAGCCAAGATCCCGCGCAGGGGGCTCAGCCCCAGCATTTT. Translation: CASSQDPAQGAQPQHF.

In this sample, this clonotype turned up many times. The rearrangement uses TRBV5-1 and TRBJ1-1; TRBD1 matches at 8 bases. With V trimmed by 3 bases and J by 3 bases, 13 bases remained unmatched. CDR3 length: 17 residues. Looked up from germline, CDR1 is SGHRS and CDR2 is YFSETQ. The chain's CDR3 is CASSSGTGMDLDTEAFF. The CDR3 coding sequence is TGCGCCAGCAGCTCCGGGACAGGAATGGATTTGGACACTGAAGCTTTCTTT.

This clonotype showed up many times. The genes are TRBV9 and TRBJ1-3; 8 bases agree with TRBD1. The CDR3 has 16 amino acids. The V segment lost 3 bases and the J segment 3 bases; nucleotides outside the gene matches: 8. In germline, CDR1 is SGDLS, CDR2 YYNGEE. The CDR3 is CASSAGGTGVGNTIYF. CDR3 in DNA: TGTGCCAGCAGCGCGGGTGGGACAGGCGTTGGAAACACCATATATTTT.